This T cell receptor (beta chain) was identified during a study of blood T cell repertoires in COVID-19. Study background: PBMCs, B-cell-depleted T cells, or T cells provided the cDNA or gDNA that made up the material.

Sequenced by immunoSEQ multiplex PCR; TCRdb stores in-frame clones only, minus some. The sample carries about 93,000 clones, roughly 90% recorded once. The CDR3 loop spans 15 amino acids. Germline V gene sequence: CDR1 MGHRA, CDR2 YSYEKL. Trimming took 5 bases from V and 1 from J; bases not matched to a gene: 8. The V and J genes are TRBV4-1 and TRBJ2-7; 7 bases map to TRBD1. The specimen was peripheral blood. The receptor comes from a human donor with active COVID-19. The donor label of this sample is uncertain. The CDR3 region has the DNA TGCGCCAGCAGCGCAACCGGGACAGAATCCTACGAGCAGTACTTC. It yields the protein CASSATGTESYEQYF.